This T cell receptor (beta chain) appears in the sequencing data of a study of blood T cell repertoires in COVID-19 (dated by TCRdb to the early 2020s). A note on the overall study: Samples covering the acute and convalescent phases of COVID-19 were provided by collaborators in the United States, Italy and Spain. Nearly every sample came with metadata listing a de-identified subject ID, COVID-19 status, age in years and sex. The repertoires were released in a freely available public database meant as a resource for research on the immune response to SARS-CoV-2. Where available, HLA class I and class II types were obtained from metadata supplied by the sample provider rather than from assay-based typing. Samples came from the ongoing ImmuneRACE study (first 160 participants) plus 1,254 subjects from 6 global collaborators. The dataset comprised deeply sampled blood TCRbeta repertoires from subjects exposed to, actively infected with, or recovered from COVID-19. The prospective study material was composed of cDNA or gDNA derived from T cells, B-cell-depleted T cells, or PBMCs. Summary of the overall study and its limitations: The amount of clinical and demographic metadata varied by source and participant and was provided uncurated.

Collaborating institutions collected whole blood in K2EDTA tubes following their own protocols. For TCRbeta analysis, collaborator samples were shipped as frozen whole blood, as isolated PBMCs, or as DNA extracted from either sample type. The table lists this clone with a count of one. This clone's antigen is unknown. No base qualities exist here, and no much larger clone lies one base off it. TCRbeta CDR3 regions were amplified from genomic DNA using the immunoSEQ Assay, a bias-controlled multiplex PCR. In the source study's methods: The number of nucleated cells in each sample was estimated from the amplification of reference gene primers within the assay. Sequence reads were collapsed and filtered to measure the absolute abundance of every unique TCRbeta CDR3 rearrangement. For each sample, productive Simpson clonality was calculated as the square root of Simpson's diversity index across productive rearrangements. The table was pulled from immuneACCESS by TCRdb, which kept in-frame rearrangements only. Such tables lose some clones; where checked, under half of the loss comes from unresolved V genes, and the rest has no known cause. The DNA gave D and trimming, while V, J and clone size come from that table. Here the sample has about 91,000 clones; roughly four fifths occur a single time. The top ten clones comprise around 7.2% of the sample.

This sequence originates from a man aged 50 or older with active or convalescent COVID-19. The sample consisted of peripheral blood.

The CDR3 region reads CASSRGGADGNTIYF. The DNA sequence reads TGTGCCAGCAGCAGAGGGGGCGCGGATGGAAACACCATATATTTT. This sequence uses TRBV5-4 and TRBJ1-3, with 7 middle bases fitting TRBD1. Compared with germline, V lacks 4 bases and J lacks 3 bases; bases without a gene match: 7. The germline V gene (reference sequence) gives CDR1 as SGHNT and CDR2 as YYREEE. From its cysteine to its phenylalanine, the CDR3 spans 15 amino acids. The retained sequence is limited to the CDR3, 45 bases, with the frame set at the first base.